These 16 T cell receptor beta chains were sequenced from one sample in a study of a mutant IDH1 vaccine in newly diagnosed glioma. This table comes from immunoSEQ multiplex PCR, and its TCRdb copy is limited to in-frame clones, with some not included. The sample comprises roughly 54,000 clones, roughly 84% of which are singletons, and approximately 4% rests with the top ten. These TCRs are of unknown antigen specificity. Time point of the sample: week 35, safety follow-up. Each dose delivered 300 ug of mutant IDH1 20-mer peptide subcutaneously with imiquimod. The starting material was PBMCs, obtained from a glioma patient whose treatment included an IDH1 peptide vaccine. These receptor sequences come from a woman aged 18-29 years with glioma.

With respect to this clone: Other DNA sequences in this sample translate to the same CDR3. CDR3 in DNA: TGTGCCAGCAGTTTAGACAGGGGGAATCAGCCCCAGCATTTT. As protein: CASSLDRGNQPQHF. J is TRBJ1-5 and V is TRBV27, with TRBD1 identical over 9 bases. V lost 2 bases to trimming and J lost 4 bases; unmatched junction nucleotides: 0. CDR1 and CDR2 from the germline V gene are MNHEY and SMNVEV (reference sequence). This CDR3 spans 14 amino acids.

This chain joins TRBV7-6 and TRBJ2-5, with D unresolved. V was trimmed by 1 base and J by 1 base, leaving 1 base between them. The CDR3 loop spans 12 amino acids. The germline gives CDR1 SGHVS, CDR2 FNYEAQ. The CDR3 reads CASSLVQETQYF. CDR3 coding DNA: TGTGCCAGCAGCTTAGTCCAAGAGACCCAGTACTTC.

The chain couples TRBV5-6 to TRBJ2-7, with 10 bases aligning to TRBD2. The CDR3 covers 13 residues. With V trimmed by 1 base and J by 6 bases, 1 base remained unmatched. The V gene's germline CDR1 is SGHDT and CDR2 YYEEEE. CDR3 in DNA: TGTGCCAGCAGCTTGCCTAGCGGGGGCGAGCAGTACTTC. Protein: CASSLPSGGEQYF.

The gene calls are TRBV9 and TRBJ2-7; D unclear. V was shortened by 5 bases and J by 4 bases, with 7 bases between the two germline ends. The germline gives CDR1 SGDLS, CDR2 YYNGEE. This CDR3 region has 11 residues. The CDR3 nucleotides are TGTGCCAGCAGTCAAGGGTACGAGCAGTACTTC. Translation: CASSQGYEQYF.

This chain joins TRBV14 and TRBJ2-5, with D perhaps TRBD1 (7 bases). The CDR3 has 17 amino acids. Trimming pared 2 bases from V and 2 bases from J, leaving 18 bases between. Germline CDR1 SGHDN, CDR2 FVKESK. The CDR3 protein is CASSQRQGGIRQETQYF. CDR3 in DNA: TGTGCCAGCAGCCAAAGGCAGGGGGGAATTCGGCAAGAGACCCAGTACTTC.

The J gene is TRBJ2-1, the V gene TRBV27; D remains ambiguous. There are 14 residues in the CDR3. CDR1 is MNHEY and CDR2 is SMNVEV in the germline V gene (reference sequence). Trimming stripped 2 bases from V and 2 bases from J, with 7 bases between. The CDR3 spells CASSLISAYNEQFF. The CDR3 coding sequence is TGTGCCAGCAGTTTAATCTCAGCCTACAATGAGCAGTTCTTC.

The rearrangement joins TRBV28 to TRBJ1-2; tentative D call: TRBD1 (6 bases). CDR3 length: 13 residues. The ends were cut back, 7 bases at V and 6 bases at J, with 15 bases in the middle. CDR1 MDHEN and CDR2 SYDVKM come from the germline V gene. The CDR3 here is CASTRQAGDGYTF. The CDR3 DNA is TGTGCCAGCACCCGACAGGCCGGGGATGGCTACACCTTC.

The chain couples TRBV16 to TRBJ2-7, with TRBD1 identical over 7 bases. The CDR3 is 13 amino acids. Germline V gene sequence: CDR1 KGHSY, CDR2 FQNENV. The V and J ends lost 6 bases and 3 bases, in that order; junction bases with no gene match: 5. This CDR3 reads CASSPRDSYEQYF. CDR3 DNA: TGTGCCAGCAGTCCGAGGGACAGCTACGAGCAGTACTTC.

The gene calls are TRBV4-3 and TRBJ2-2; 9 nucleotides line up with TRBD2. The V gene end was trimmed by 0 bases and the J gene end by 3 bases; junction bases not matched to a gene: 2. CDR3 length equals 16 residues. The germline gives CDR1 LGHNA, CDR2 YSLEER. The CDR3 DNA follows: TGCGCCAGCAGCCAAGATAGCGGGGGATACACCGGGGAGCTGTTTTTT. Its translation: CASSQDSGGYTGELFF.

The V and J genes are TRBV4-1 and TRBJ2-4, with D possibly being TRBD1 (5 bases). Germline CDR1 and CDR2: MGHRA and YSYEKL. The CDR3 runs to 13 residues. V shed 2 bases and J shed 7 bases, with 9 bases lying between them. In DNA, the CDR3 is TGCGCCAGCAGCCAACAGGGTCGGAACATTCAGTACTTC. Translating gives CASSQQGRNIQYF.

V is TRBV5-6 and J is TRBJ1-2; TRBD1 matches 8 bases. Germline-derived CDR1 and CDR2 are SGHDT and YYEEEE. The CDR3 contains 13 residues. Trimming at V came to 2 bases and at J to 8 bases, leaving 5 bases not matched to a gene. The CDR3 spells CASSFTRGRGYTF. In DNA form, the CDR3 reads TGTGCCAGCAGCTTCACCAGGGGGCGAGGCTACACCTTC.

V is TRBV25-1 and J is TRBJ2-7; TRBD2 is a possible D gene (5 bases). V lost 5 bases, J lost 2 bases, and 10 bases lay in between. CDR3 length: 13 amino acids. Germline V gene lookup returns CDR1 MGHDK and CDR2 SYGVNS. CDR3 nucleotides: TGTGCCAGCAGTCTAGCTGCGCCCTACGAGCAGTACTTC. This gives the protein CASSLAAPYEQYF.

V usage is TRBV21-1 and J usage is TRBJ1-2. TRBV21-1 is marked as a pseudogene. The CDR3 is made up of 12 amino acids. The CDR3 sequence is CAGGEYTYGYTF. As DNA, the CDR3 is TGTGCCGGTGGGGAATACACCTATGGCTACACCTTC.

The J gene is TRBJ2-6, the V gene TRBV19, with TRBD1 matching over 9 bases. The J segment lost 3 bases and the V segment lost 2 bases, leaving 5 bases of the junction unmatched. There are 17 residues in the CDR3. CDR1 is LNHDA and CDR2 is SQIVND in the germline V gene (reference sequence). The CDR3 nucleotides are TGTGCCAGTAGTATAAGACAGGGGGGCGGTGGGGCCAACGTCCTGACTTTC. Encoded protein: CASSIRQGGGGANVLTF.

This clone was found once. This chain connects TRBV4-1 to TRBJ1-2, with TRBD1 as a possible D gene (5 bases). CDR3 length equals 15 residues. The V end was cut by 1 base, the J end by 4 bases, with 13 bases between. Germline values: CDR1 MGHRA, CDR2 YSYEKL. CDR3 DNA: TGCGCCAGCAGCCAAGGAGGGGTGCCTGGCTATGGCTACACCTTC. Encoded protein: CASSQGGVPGYGYTF.

The rearrangement links TRBV7-6 to TRBJ1-2, with D maybe TRBD1 (6 bases). Trimming took 4 bases from V and 3 from J, leaving 15 bases between them. The germline gives CDR1 SGHVS, CDR2 FNYEAQ. This CDR3 spans 15 amino acids. The CDR3 nucleotides read TGTGCCAGCAGCTCCCTTGCAGGGGCGGACTATGGCTACACCTTC. Translated: CASSSLAGADYGYTF.